One T cell receptor beta chain is described in this entry. The antigen is unknown. TCRdb re-called the reads with MiXCR, one entry per CDR3 protein. The data show around 440,000 distinct CDR3 sequences, with about 11% seen just once and 9.5% to 13% held by the top ten. This sample is drawn from a study of T cell repertoires in cytomegalovirus infection. General observations from the study: Using cumulative public TCR beta family frequency, the authors identified those who carried CMV together with the relevant HLA.

The CDR3 consists of 15 residues. Trimming left V 1 base short and J 5 bases short, with 17 bases between. CDR1 is SQVTM, CDR2 ANQGSEA, per germline. Specimen: PBMCs. The clonotype originates from a human donor in good health (CMV status not recorded). Some clones in this sample may be carry-over from other donors' samples. The chain recombines TRBV29-1 with TRBJ2-5; no clear D. The CDR3 is CSVEVRLTKGETQYF. The CDR3 DNA is TGCAGCGTTGAAGTCCGGCTCACTAAAGGGGAGACCCAGTACTTC.